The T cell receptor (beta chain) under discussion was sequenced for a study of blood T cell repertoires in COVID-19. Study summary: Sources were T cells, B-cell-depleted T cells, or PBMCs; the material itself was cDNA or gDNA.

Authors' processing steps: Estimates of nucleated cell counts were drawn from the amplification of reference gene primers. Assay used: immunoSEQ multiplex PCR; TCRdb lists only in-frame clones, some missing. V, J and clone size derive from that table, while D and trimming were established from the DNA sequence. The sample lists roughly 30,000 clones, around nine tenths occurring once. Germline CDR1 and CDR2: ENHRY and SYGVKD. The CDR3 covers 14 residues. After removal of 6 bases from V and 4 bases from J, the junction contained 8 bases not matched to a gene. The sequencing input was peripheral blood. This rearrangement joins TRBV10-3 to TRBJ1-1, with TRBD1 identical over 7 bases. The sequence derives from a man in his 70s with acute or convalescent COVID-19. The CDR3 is CAISGDSKITEAFF. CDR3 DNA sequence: TGTGCCATCAGCGGGGACAGTAAAATCACTGAAGCTTTCTTT.